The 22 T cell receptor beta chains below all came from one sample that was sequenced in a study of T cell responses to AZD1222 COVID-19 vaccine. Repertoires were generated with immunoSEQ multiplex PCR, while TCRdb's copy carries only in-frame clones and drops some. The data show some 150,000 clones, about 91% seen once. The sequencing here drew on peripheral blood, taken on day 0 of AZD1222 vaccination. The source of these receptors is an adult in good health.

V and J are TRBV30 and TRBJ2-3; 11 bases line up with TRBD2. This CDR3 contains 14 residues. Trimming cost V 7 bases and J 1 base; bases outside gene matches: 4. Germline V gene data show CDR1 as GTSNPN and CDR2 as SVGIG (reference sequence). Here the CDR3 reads CALILAGGTDTQYF. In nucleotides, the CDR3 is TGTGCCTTGATACTAGCGGGAGGCACAGATACGCAGTATTTT.

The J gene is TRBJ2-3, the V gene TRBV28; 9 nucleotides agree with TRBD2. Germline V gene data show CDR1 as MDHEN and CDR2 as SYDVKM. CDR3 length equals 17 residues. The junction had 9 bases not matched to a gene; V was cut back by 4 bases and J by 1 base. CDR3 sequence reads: CASSSGLAGRGTDTQYF. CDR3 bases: TGTGCCAGCAGTTCCGGCCTAGCGGGAAGGGGCACAGATACGCAGTATTTT.

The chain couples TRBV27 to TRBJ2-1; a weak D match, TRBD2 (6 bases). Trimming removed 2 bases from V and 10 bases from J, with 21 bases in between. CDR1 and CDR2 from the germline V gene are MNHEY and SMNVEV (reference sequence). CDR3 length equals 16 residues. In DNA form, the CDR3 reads TGTGCCAGCAGTTTAATCAGTACGGGAGTCTTGGGAGAGCAGTTCTTC. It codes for CASSLISTGVLGEQFF.

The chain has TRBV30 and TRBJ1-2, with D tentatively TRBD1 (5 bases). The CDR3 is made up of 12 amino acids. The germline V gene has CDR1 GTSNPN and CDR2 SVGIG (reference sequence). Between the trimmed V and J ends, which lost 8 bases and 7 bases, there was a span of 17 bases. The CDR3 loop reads CAGKGREVGYTF. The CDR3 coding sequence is TGTGCCGGGAAGGGCAGGGAGGTTGGCTACACCTTC.

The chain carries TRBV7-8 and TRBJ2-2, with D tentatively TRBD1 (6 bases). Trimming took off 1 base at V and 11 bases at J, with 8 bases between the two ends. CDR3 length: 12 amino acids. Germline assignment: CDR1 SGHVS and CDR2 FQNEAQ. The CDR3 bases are TGTGCCAGCAGCTTAGTACAGGGAGAGCTGTTTTTT. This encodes CASSLVQGELFF.

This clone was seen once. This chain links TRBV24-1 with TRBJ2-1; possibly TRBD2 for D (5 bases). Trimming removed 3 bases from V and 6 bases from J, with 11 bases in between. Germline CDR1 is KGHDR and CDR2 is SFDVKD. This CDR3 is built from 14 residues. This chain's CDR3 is CATSDPNSVNEQFF. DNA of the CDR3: TGTGCCACCAGTGATCCCAATAGCGTCAATGAGCAGTTCTTC.

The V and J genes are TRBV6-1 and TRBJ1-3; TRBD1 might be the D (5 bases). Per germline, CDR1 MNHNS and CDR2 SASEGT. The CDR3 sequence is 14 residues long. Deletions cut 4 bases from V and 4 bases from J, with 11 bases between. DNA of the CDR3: TGTGCCAGCAGTGCAGCAGGGAGAGGAAACACCATATATTTT. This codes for CASSAAGRGNTIYF.

CDR3 bases: TGTGCCAGTAGTCCAAGGGGGGGACAGAGGAACACTGAAGCTTTCTTT. It codes for CASSPRGGQRNTEAFF. The chain is built from TRBV19 and TRBJ1-1; TRBD1 matches at 7 bases. After removal of 5 bases from V and 1 base from J, the junction contained 10 bases not matched to a gene. CDR1 is LNHDA, CDR2 SQIVND, per germline (reference sequence). The CDR3 is made up of 16 amino acids.

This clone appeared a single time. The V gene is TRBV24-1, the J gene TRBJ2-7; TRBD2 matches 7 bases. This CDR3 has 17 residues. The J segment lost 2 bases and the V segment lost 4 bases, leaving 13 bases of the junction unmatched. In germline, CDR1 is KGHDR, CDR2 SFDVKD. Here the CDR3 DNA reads TGTGCCACCAGTGAACCTCTCTTGCTAGCGGATGCCTACGAGCAGTACTTC. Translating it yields CATSEPLLLADAYEQYF.

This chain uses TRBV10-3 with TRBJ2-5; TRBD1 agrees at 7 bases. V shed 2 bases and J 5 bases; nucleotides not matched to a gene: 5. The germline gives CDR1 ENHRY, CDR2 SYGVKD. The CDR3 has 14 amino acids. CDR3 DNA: TGTGCCATCAGTGAGAGCGGACAGGTTGAGACCCAGTACTTC. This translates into CAISESGQVETQYF.

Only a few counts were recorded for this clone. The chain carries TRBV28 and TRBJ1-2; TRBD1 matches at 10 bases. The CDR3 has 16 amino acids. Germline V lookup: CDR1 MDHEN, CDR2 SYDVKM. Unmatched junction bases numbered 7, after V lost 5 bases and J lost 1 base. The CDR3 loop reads CASSMGQGTVNYGYTF. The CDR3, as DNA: TGTGCCAGCAGTATGGGACAGGGGACTGTTAACTATGGCTACACCTTC.

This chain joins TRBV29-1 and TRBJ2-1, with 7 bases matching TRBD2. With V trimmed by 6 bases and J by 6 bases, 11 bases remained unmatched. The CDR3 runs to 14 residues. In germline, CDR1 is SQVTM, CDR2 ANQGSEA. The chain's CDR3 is CSVLTGTMFNEQFF. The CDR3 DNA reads TGCAGCGTCCTCACCGGGACTATGTTCAATGAGCAGTTCTTC.

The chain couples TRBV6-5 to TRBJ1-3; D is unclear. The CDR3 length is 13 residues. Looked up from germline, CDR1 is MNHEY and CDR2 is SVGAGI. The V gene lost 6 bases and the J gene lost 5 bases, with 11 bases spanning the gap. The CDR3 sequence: CASRGLQRNTIYF. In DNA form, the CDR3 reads TGTGCCAGCAGAGGGTTACAGAGAAACACCATATATTTT.

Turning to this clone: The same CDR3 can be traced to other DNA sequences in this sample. CDR3 amino acids: CASSPGQGGYEQYF. As DNA, the CDR3 is TGTGCCAGCAGTCCTGGACAGGGAGGCTACGAGCAGTACTTC. The chain combines TRBV27 with TRBJ2-7, with TRBD1 matching 8 bases. The germline V gene encodes CDR1 MNHEY and CDR2 SMNVEV (reference sequence). The CDR3 is made up of 14 amino acids. With 5 bases clipped from V and 3 bases from J, the junction kept 6 bases outside the gene matches.

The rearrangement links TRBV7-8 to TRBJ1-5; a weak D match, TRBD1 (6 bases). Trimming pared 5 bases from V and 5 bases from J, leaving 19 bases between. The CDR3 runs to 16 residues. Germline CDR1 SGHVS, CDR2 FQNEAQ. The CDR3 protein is CASSLSSGQRYQPQHF. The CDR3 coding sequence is TGTGCCAGCAGCCTTTCCAGTGGACAGCGATATCAGCCCCAGCATTTT.

CDR3 DNA: TGTGCCAGCAGCTTGGATGGGTCCTTCGGGAGGGAGACCCAGTACTTC. It specifies CASSLDGSFGRETQYF. The gene calls are TRBV7-3 and TRBJ2-5; TRBD2 aligns across 7 bases. In germline, CDR1 is SGHTA, CDR2 FQGTGA. V lost 3 bases, J lost 5 bases, and 12 bases stayed unmatched. The CDR3 has 16 amino acids. Using reference TRBV7-3 and TRBJ2-5 for the parts outside the CDR3, the full variable domain is GAGVSQTPSNKVTEKGKYVELRCDPISGHTALYWYRQSLGQGPEFLIYFQGTGAADDSGLPNDRFFAVRPEGSVSTLKIQRTERGDSAVYLCASSLDGSFGRETQYFGPGTRLLVL.

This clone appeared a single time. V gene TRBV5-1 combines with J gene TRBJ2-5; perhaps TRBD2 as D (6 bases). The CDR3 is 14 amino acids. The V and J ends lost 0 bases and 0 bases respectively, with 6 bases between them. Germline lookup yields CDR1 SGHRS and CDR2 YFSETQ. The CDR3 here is CASSLGGDQETQYF. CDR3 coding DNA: TGCGCCAGCAGCTTGGGGGGGGACCAAGAGACCCAGTACTTC. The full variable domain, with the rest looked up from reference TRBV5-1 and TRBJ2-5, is KAGVTQTPRYLIKTRGQQVTLSCSPISGHRSVSWYQQTPGQGLQFLFEYFSETQRNKGNFPGRFSGRQFSNSRSEMNVSTLELGDSALYLCASSLGGDQETQYFGPGTRLLVL.

The CDR3 DNA reads TGTGCCAGCAGCCAAGAACAGAGCTCCTACAATGAGCAGTTCTTC. It is translated as CASSQEQSSYNEQFF. This chain joins TRBV14 and TRBJ2-1; no reliable D call. CDR3 length equals 15 residues. V lost 0 bases and J 0 bases, leaving 6 bases between the germline ends. CDR1 is SGHDN and CDR2 is FVKESK in the germline V gene.

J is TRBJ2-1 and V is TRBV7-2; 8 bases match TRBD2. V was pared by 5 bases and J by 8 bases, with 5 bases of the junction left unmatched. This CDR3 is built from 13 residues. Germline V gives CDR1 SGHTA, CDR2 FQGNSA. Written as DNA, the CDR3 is TGTGCCAGCAGCCCACCGCGGGAGGATGAGCAGTTCTTC. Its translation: CASSPPREDEQFF.

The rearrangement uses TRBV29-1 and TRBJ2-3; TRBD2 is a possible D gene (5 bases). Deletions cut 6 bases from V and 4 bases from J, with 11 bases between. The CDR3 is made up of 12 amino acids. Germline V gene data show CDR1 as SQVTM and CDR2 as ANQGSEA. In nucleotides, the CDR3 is TGCAGCGTCAGACTGGGAGCAGATACGCAGTATTTT. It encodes CSVRLGADTQYF.

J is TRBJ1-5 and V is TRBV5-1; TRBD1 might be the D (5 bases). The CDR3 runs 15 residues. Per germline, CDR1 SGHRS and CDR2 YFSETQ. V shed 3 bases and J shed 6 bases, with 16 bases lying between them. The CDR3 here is CASSSRPGGGQPQHF. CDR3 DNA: TGCGCCAGCAGCTCCCGCCCGGGGGGAGGTCAGCCCCAGCATTTT.

This chain's CDR3 is CASSLPPDTQYF. The CDR3, as DNA: TGTGCCAGCAGTTTACCCCCAGATACGCAGTATTTT. J is TRBJ2-3 and V is TRBV6-6; D is unclear. Trimming removed 4 bases from V and 4 bases from J, with 6 bases in between. CDR3 size: 12 residues. Per the germline V gene, CDR1 is MNHNY and CDR2 is SVGAGI (reference sequence).